This is a list of T cell receptor beta chains from one sample in a study of cytomegalovirus exposure and HLA in healthy donors. The table came from immunoSEQ multiplex PCR; TCRdb's copy has only in-frame clones and leaves some out. This sample has approximately 150,000 clones; 9.4% occur once, and the top ten carry 1.5% to 2%. The sequenced sample consisted of PBMCs. Source of these receptors: a male donor in good health and CMV-seronegative. CDR3s include the opening cysteine and the closing phenylalanine or tryptophan. A D gene is named only where the DNA matches it firmly. Size tells how often a clone was seen (once, few, many) or the class of an expanded clone, and some rows leave it out.

>TRBV18|.|TRBJ1-3|few
TGTGCCAGCTCACCAGGAACCTTCCGGGGGTCTGGAAACACCATATATTTT
CASSPGTFRGSGNTIYF
>TRBV27|TRBD2|TRBJ2-7|.
TGTGCCAGCAGTACTCGTCTCGCGGGGGTAGACGAGCAGTACTTC
CASSTRLAGVDEQYF
>TRBV4-2|.|TRBJ2-7|.
TGTGCCAGCAGCCAAGATCAGGGGGGCTCCTACGAGCAGTACTTC
CASSQDQGGSYEQYF
>TRBV4-1|.|TRBJ1-2|few
TGCGCCAGCAGCCAAGATAATTGGCCCTTCTATGGCTACACCTTC
CASSQDNWPFYGYTF
>TRBV5-1|.|TRBJ2-5|.
TGCGCCAGCAGGGCAGGGGTCATCCAAGAGACCCAGTACTTC
CASRAGVIQETQYF
>TRBV30|.|TRBJ2-1|.
TGTGCCTGGGGTACAGGGTTCGGAGGAAATGAGCAGTTCTTC
CAWGTGFGGNEQFF
>TRBV5-5|.|TRBJ1-1|.
TGTGCCAGCAGCTTGGAACCCGGGGTACACATGAACACTGAAGCTTTCTTT
CASSLEPGVHMNTEAFF
>TRBV7-2|.|TRBJ2-3|few
TGTGCCAGCAGCTTAGTAGGTCAGGGAACAGATACGCAGTATTTT
CASSLVGQGTDTQYF
>TRBV6-5|TRBD1|TRBJ1-2|.
TGTGCCAGCAGCGACCCGACAGGGGGGAACTATGGCTACACCTTC
CASSDPTGGNYGYTF
>TRBV5-1|.|TRBJ1-2|.
TGCGCCAGCAGCTTGCAGGTTAATGACAATGGCTACACCTTC
CASSLQVNDNGYTF
>TRBV7-9|TRBD1|TRBJ1-5|few
TGTGCCAGCAGCTTGAACAGGGGCCAGCCCCAGCATTTT
CASSLNRGQPQHF
>TRBV7-9|.|TRBJ1-1|.
TGTGCCAGCAGCTTCGGGCAGGGGATTGAAGCTTTCTTT
CASSFGQGIEAFF
>TRBV7-2|TRBD2|TRBJ2-3|.
TGTGCCAGCAGCTCATTGGGACTAGCGGGGTACACAGATACGCAGTATTTT
CASSSLGLAGYTDTQYF
>TRBV7-2|TRBD1|TRBJ2-7|.
TGTGCCAGCAGCCTGGGGACAGGGGGCTCCTACGAGCAGTACTTC
CASSLGTGGSYEQYF
>TRBV5-1|TRBD1|TRBJ1-1|.
TGCGCCAGCAGCTCCGGGACAGGGTTCATGAACACTGAAGCTTTCTTT
CASSSGTGFMNTEAFF
>TRBV5-4|TRBD1|TRBJ2-2|.
TGTGCCAGCAGCTTGACAGGGGTCAACACCGGGGAGCTGTTTTTT
CASSLTGVNTGELFF
>TRBV5-1|TRBD1|TRBJ1-1|few
TGCGCCAGCAGCTCCGTGGGGGACAGGGGGCCGTATACTGAAGCTTTCTTT
CASSSVGDRGPYTEAFF
>TRBV4-1|.|TRBJ1-4|few
TGCGCCAGCAGCCAAAGTTGGGGCATGGGGAAACTGTTTTTT
CASSQSWGMGKLFF
>TRBV7-8|.|TRBJ1-2|.
TGTGCCAGCAGCCGGGGGGGGAACCTTAACTATGGCTACACCTTC
CASSRGGNLNYGYTF
>TRBV14|.|TRBJ2-2|.
TGTGCCAGCAGCCCCCAGAGGGGGTCGGGCACCGGGGAGCTGTTTTTT
CASSPQRGSGTGELFF
>TRBV5-4|TRBD2|TRBJ2-1|.
TGTGCCAGCAGCTTGCCTAGCGGGGGTGGAAATGAGCAGTTCTTC
CASSLPSGGGNEQFF
>TRBV7-2|TRBD2|TRBJ2-1|.
TGTGCCAGCAGCTTATACTCGGGAGGGCCGTCCTACAATGAGCAGTTCTTC
CASSLYSGGPSYNEQFF
>TRBV7-8|TRBD2|TRBJ2-3|.
TGTGCCAGCAGCCTCAGAGGACTAGCGGGAGTAGCAGATACGCAGTATTTT
CASSLRGLAGVADTQYF
>TRBV15|TRBD2|TRBJ2-5|.
TGTGCCACCAGCTTAACCCCACTAGCGGGAGTAGAGACCCAGTACTTC
CATSLTPLAGVETQYF
>TRBV6-1|.|TRBJ1-5|few
TGTGCCAGCAGTGAAGAGGGGCATCAGCCCCAGCATTTT
CASSEEGHQPQHF
>TRBV6-5|.|TRBJ1-5|few
TGTGCCAGCAGTTACCCCGGGAATCAAAGAAGGCCCCAGCATTTT
CASSYPGNQRRPQHF
>TRBV6-1|TRBD1|TRBJ1-5|few
TGTGCCACCGAGACAGGGGGCCTTAGCAATCAGCCCCAGCATTTT
CATETGGLSNQPQHF
>TRBV11-2|TRBD2|TRBJ2-7|.
TGTGCCAGCAGCTTACGCTGGACTAGCGGGGGGATCCTCTACGAGCAGTACTTC
CASSLRWTSGGILYEQYF
>TRBV9|TRBD1|TRBJ1-4|few
TGTGCCAGCAGTCTGGGACAGGGTAGCGAAAAACTGTTTTTT
CASSLGQGSEKLFF
>TRBV18|.|TRBJ2-7|.
TGTGCCAGCTCACCACGGCGGTTGGGTGGAGGGACGGAATTCTACGAGCAGTACTTC
CASSPRRLGGGTEFYEQYF
>TRBV15|TRBD1|TRBJ2-4|.
TGTGCCACCAGCAGGGGGACAGGGGAGGACATTCAGTACTTC
CATSRGTGEDIQYF
>TRBV10-1|TRBD1|TRBJ2-4|few
TGCGCCAGCGGGGGACAGCCCATAGCCAAAAACATTCAGTACTTC
CASGGQPIAKNIQYF
>TRBV7-9|.|TRBJ1-2|.
TGTGCCAGCAGCTCCTCGGCGGCTGAACACTATGGCTACACCTTC
CASSSSAAEHYGYTF
>TRBV7-9|.|TRBJ2-1|.
TGTGCCAGCAGCTTAGCCTCGGGCGGGAAGTACAATGAGCAGTTCTTC
CASSLASGGKYNEQFF
>TRBV5-6|.|TRBJ2-2|.
TGTGCCAGCAGCTTGAGCGGATTCGGGGAGCTGTTTTTT
CASSLSGFGELFF
>TRBV7-9|.|TRBJ1-1|few
TGTGCCAGCAGCTTAATTGGGGGCGGGAACACTGAAGCTTTCTTT
CASSLIGGGNTEAFF
>TRBV27|TRBD1|TRBJ1-2|few
TGTGCCAGCATTCCCGGACAGGGGGAGGACGAGGGTACGCTGAGGGATGGCTACACCTTC
CASIPGQGEDEGTLRDGYTF
>TRBV28|.|TRBJ1-5|few
TGTGCCAGCAGTTTAAGCAGACTTAGCAATCAGCCCCAGCATTTT
CASSLSRLSNQPQHF
>TRBV27|.|TRBJ2-5|few
TGTGCCTCAAAACAGGATTCGTCTAGTGGGACCCAGTACTTC
CASKQDSSSGTQYF
>TRBV5-4|.|TRBJ1-2|few
TGTGCCAGCAGCTCCCGGGGGGGGGTTGATGGCTACACCTTC
CASSSRGGVDGYTF
>TRBV5-1|TRBD1|TRBJ2-3|few
TGCGCCAGCAACTCCGGGACAGGGGGCCCTACCACAGATACGCAGTATTTT
CASNSGTGGPTTDTQYF
>TRBV25-1|TRBD1|TRBJ1-1|few
TGTGCCAGCAGTCCACAGGGGGCGAACACTGAAGCTTTCTTT
CASSPQGANTEAFF
>TRBV6-1|.|TRBJ2-1|few
TGTGCCAGCAGTGAAAGAGCTTACAATGAGCAGTTCTTC
CASSERAYNEQFF
>TRBV30|.|TRBJ1-2|.
TGTGCCTGGAGTGTCAGGGCCCTAATGCAGTCGGGCTACACCTTC
CAWSVRALMQSGYTF
>TRBV7-2|.|TRBJ2-7|.
TGTGCCAGCAGCTTACAGGGAATCTACGAGCAGTACTTC
CASSLQGIYEQYF
>TRBV19|.|TRBJ1-5|.
TGTGCCAGTAGTTACAGGGAGAATCAGCCCCAGCATTTT
CASSYRENQPQHF
>TRBV2|TRBD1|TRBJ1-1|few
TGTGCCAGCAGTGGACAGGGGTACGTGAACACTGAAGCTTTCTTT
CASSGQGYVNTEAFF
>TRBV27|TRBD2|TRBJ2-7|few
TGTGCCAGCAGCCCTCTGGGGGGGAGGGGTAGGGTCTACGAGCAGTACTTC
CASSPLGGRGRVYEQYF
>TRBV6-1|.|TRBJ2-5|few
TGTGCCAGCAGTCCCCGGGGGGCGGACGAACTGCTTAAGTACTTC
CASSPRGADELLKYF
>TRBV6-6|.|TRBJ2-7|.
TGTGCCAGCAAAGAGGCCCCGTGGGAGCAGTACTTC
CASKEAPWEQYF
>TRBV28|.|TRBJ2-7|.
TGTGCCAGCAGTTTAGACAGCTACGAGCAGTACTTC
CASSLDSYEQYF
>TRBV4-1|.|TRBJ1-3|few
TGCGCCAGCAGCCAAGTAAGACAGGACTCTGGAAACACCATATATTTT
CASSQVRQDSGNTIYF